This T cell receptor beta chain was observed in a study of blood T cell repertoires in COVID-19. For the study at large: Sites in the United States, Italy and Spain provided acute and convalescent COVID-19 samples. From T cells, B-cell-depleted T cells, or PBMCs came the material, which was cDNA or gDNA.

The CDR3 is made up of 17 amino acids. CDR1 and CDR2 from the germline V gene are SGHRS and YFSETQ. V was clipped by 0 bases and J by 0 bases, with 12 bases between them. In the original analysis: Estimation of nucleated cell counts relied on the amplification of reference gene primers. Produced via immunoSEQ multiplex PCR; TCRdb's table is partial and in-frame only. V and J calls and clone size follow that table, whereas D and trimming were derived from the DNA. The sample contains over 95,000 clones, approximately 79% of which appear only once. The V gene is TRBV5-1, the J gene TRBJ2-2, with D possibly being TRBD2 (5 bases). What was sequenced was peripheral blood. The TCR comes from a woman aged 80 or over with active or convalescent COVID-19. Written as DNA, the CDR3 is TGCGCCAGCAGCTTGGCCGAGGGCGGGCCGAACACCGGGGAGCTGTTTTTT. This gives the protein CASSLAEGGPNTGELFF.